A selection of T cell receptor beta chains follows, all from one sample in a study of CD8 T cells in ankylosing spondylitis. MiXCR was run by TCRdb on the 5' RACE reads, yielding one entry per CDR3 protein. Of about 350,000 distinct CDR3 sequences listed, around 20% are singletons. The sample comprised blood, either unsorted or a sorted T cell fraction (not recorded which). These receptor sequences come from a male donor with ankylosing spondylitis or in good health (not recorded which). CDR3s include the opening cysteine and the closing phenylalanine or tryptophan. Fields, in order: clone size, D gene, V gene, J gene, CDR3 DNA, CDR3 protein. D genes are given only for firm matches. For some rows the clone size is stated as once, few or many, or as a class when expanded; others skip it.

few	.	TRBV12-3/TRBV12-4	TRBJ1-2	TGTGCCAGCAGTGTGGGGGTCAGGGGTGATGGCTACACCTTC	CASSVGVRGDGYTF
few	TRBD2	TRBV20-1	TRBJ2-5	TGCAGTGCTGAGACCGGGACTAGCGTGGAAGAGACCCAGTACTTC	CSAETGTSVEETQYF
.	TRBD2	TRBV20-1	TRBJ2-7	TGCAGTGCTATCCGACCCGGGACTAGCCTCGACGAGCAGTACTTC	CSAIRPGTSLDEQYF
.	.	TRBV20-1	TRBJ1-1	TGCAGTGCTAGAGGCCCAGGGCGGCGGAGCACTGAAGCTTTCTTT	CSARGPGRRSTEAFF
few	.	TRBV12-3/TRBV12-4	TRBJ2-3	TGTGCCAGCAGTTTTGTTATAGATACGCAGTATTTT	CASSFVIDTQYF
.	TRBD1	TRBV12-3/TRBV12-4	TRBJ2-3	TGTGCCAGCAGTGGCATAACAGGGGGCTCCTTTGCAGATACGCAGTATTTT	CASSGITGGSFADTQYF
.	.	TRBV4-1	TRBJ2-5	TGCGCCAGCAGCCAAGGGACAGCCAACCAAGAGACCCAGTACTTC	CASSQGTANQETQYF
.	TRBD2	TRBV12-3/TRBV12-4	TRBJ2-2	TGTGCCAGCAGTTTCGGGGGGTACGCCGGGGAGCTGTTTTTT	CASSFGGYAGELFF
.	.	TRBV28	TRBJ2-7	TGTGCCAGCAGACTCGACAGGTTGAACTACGAGCAGTACTTC	CASRLDRLNYEQYF
few	.	TRBV12-3/TRBV12-4	TRBJ2-1	TGTGCCAGCAGTTTATCTTGGGGGCGCGGGATAAATGAGCAGTTCTTC	CASSLSWGRGINEQFF
few	TRBD2	TRBV2	TRBJ2-7	TGTGCCAGGGGATATTCGACTAGCGGAAACCCCTACGAGCAGTACTTC	CARGYSTSGNPYEQYF
few	.	TRBV24-1	TRBJ2-1	TGTGCCACCAGTGAGAGGGGGGCCAATGAGCAGTTCTTC	CATSERGANEQFF
.	.	TRBV10-3	TRBJ2-1	TGTGCCATCAGCGCCGACGGTTTATCCTACAATGAGCAGTTCTTC	CAISADGLSYNEQFF
.	.	TRBV7-9	TRBJ2-3	TGTGCCAGCAGCCCCCCCGAGGTGGCGAGCGCAGATACGCAGTATTTT	CASSPPEVASADTQYF
few	.	TRBV2	TRBJ2-7	TGTGCCAGCAGTGATACAGTCTTCTACGAGCAGTACTTC	CASSDTVFYEQYF
few	.	TRBV10-3	TRBJ2-7	TGTGCCAGCCAGGGTGGGGATACCTACGAGCAGTACTTC	CASQGGDTYEQYF
.	.	TRBV7-2	TRBJ1-5	TGTGCCAGCAGCTTAGACCTAAGTCAGCCCCAGCATTTT	CASSLDLSQPQHF
few	TRBD2	TRBV10-2	TRBJ2-2	TGCGCCAGCAGTGAGACTCTAGCGGGGGAGCCCGGGGAGCTGTTTTTT	CASSETLAGEPGELFF
.	.	TRBV28	TRBJ2-2	TGTGCCAGCAGTTTTAGGGTAAACGGGGAGCTGTTTTTT	CASSFRVNGELFF
few	TRBD1	TRBV2	TRBJ2-7	TGTGCCAGCAGCCGACAGGGGCCGAACGAGCAGTACTTC	CASSRQGPNEQYF
once	.	TRBV11-2	TRBJ2-1	TGTGCCAGCAGCTTAACAGGGACGGTCCCCTACAATGAGCAGTTCTTC	CASSLTGTVPYNEQFF
few	TRBD2	TRBV27	TRBJ2-7	TGTGCCAGCAGTTGGGGACTAGCGGTCCCCTACGAGCAGTACTTC	CASSWGLAVPYEQYF
.	.	TRBV5-1	TRBJ2-7	TGCGCCAGCAGCTCGCAGGGTGCGGGTTACGAGCAGTACTTC	CASSSQGAGYEQYF
.	TRBD2	TRBV13	TRBJ2-7	TGTGCCAGCAGAGCCGGGACTAGCGCCCCTGGGCAGTACTTC	CASRAGTSAPGQYF
few	.	TRBV20-1	TRBJ1-6	TGCAGTGCTAGAGATCCGGGACGAAGCAATTCACCCCTCCACTTT	CSARDPGRSNSPLHF
.	TRBD2	TRBV10-3	TRBJ2-2	TGTGCCATCCGAGTAGCGGGGGGTTCGCGGGGGGCCGGGGAGCTGTTTTTT	CAIRVAGGSRGAGELFF
.	TRBD1	TRBV12-3/TRBV12-4	TRBJ2-3	TGTGCCAGCAGCCAAAACCGGGACAGGGGCACAGATACGCAGTATTTT	CASSQNRDRGTDTQYF
few	TRBD1	TRBV20-1	TRBJ2-7	TGCAGTGCTAGGGGACAGGGAGTGCCCTACGAGCAGTACTTC	CSARGQGVPYEQYF
few	.	TRBV4-1	TRBJ2-7	TGCGCCAGCAGCCAAGCGTTGGGGACCTACGAGCAGTACTTC	CASSQALGTYEQYF
few	TRBD2	TRBV6-1	TRBJ2-2	TGTGCCAGCAGTGATGGCGGGGGGGCCGGTGGGGAGCTGTTTTTT	CASSDGGGAGGELFF
.	TRBD2	TRBV10-3	TRBJ2-3	TGTGCCATCAGTGGACTAGCGGGGGAGGGAGATACGCAGTATTTT	CAISGLAGEGDTQYF
.	.	TRBV9	TRBJ2-7	TGTGCCAGCAGCGTTGGCGACGGGGCCTACGAGCAGTACTTC	CASSVGDGAYEQYF
few	TRBD1	TRBV4-2	TRBJ2-6	TGTGCCAGCAGCCTATCGACAGGGGCTTTATCACCTGGGGCCAACGTCCTGACTTTC	CASSLSTGALSPGANVLTF
few	TRBD1	TRBV12-3/TRBV12-4	TRBJ2-3	TGTGCCAGCGGGATCCGACCGACAGGGACAGATACGCAGTATTTT	CASGIRPTGTDTQYF
few	.	TRBV6-1	TRBJ2-3	TGTGCCAGCAGCCCCGGACCGCTCCCAGATACGCAGTATTTT	CASSPGPLPDTQYF
.	TRBD1	TRBV30	TRBJ2-1	TGTGCCTGGAGTGACGGACAGGATGGATACAATGAGCAGTTCTTC	CAWSDGQDGYNEQFF
.	TRBD2	TRBV27	TRBJ2-7	TGTGCCAGCAGTTTAGGGGGCGGGGGGTTCTACGAGCAGTACTTC	CASSLGGGGFYEQYF
few	TRBD2	TRBV7-8	TRBJ2-3	TGTGCCAGCAGCTTACCTAGCGGGGGCCCCGCAGATACGCAGTATTTT	CASSLPSGGPADTQYF
.	.	TRBV12-3/TRBV12-4	TRBJ2-6	TGTGCCAGCAGTCTAGGCCTAGACGGGGCCAACGTCCTGACTTTC	CASSLGLDGANVLTF
.	.	TRBV24-1	TRBJ1-5	TGTGCCACCAGCTCACGGGGATTTGGCAATCAGCCCCAGCATTTT	CATSSRGFGNQPQHF
.	.	TRBV7-9	TRBJ2-2	TGTGCCAGCAACGTCCCAACGAACACCGGGGAGCTGTTTTTT	CASNVPTNTGELFF
few	.	TRBV7-9	TRBJ2-7	TGTGCCAGCAGCTCCGCCCTCCTCGAGCAGTACTTC	CASSSALLEQYF
.	.	TRBV20-1	TRBJ1-6	TGCAGTGCTAGAGATCTTACAGGGTCACCCCTCCACTTT	CSARDLTGSPLHF
.	.	TRBV5-1	TRBJ2-3	TGCGCCAGCAGCTTGGACGAAGATACGCAGTATTTT	CASSLDEDTQYF
.	TRBD1	TRBV7-9	TRBJ1-1	TGTGCCAGCAGACCGCAGGGGGCTAGGGCTGAAGCTTTCTTT	CASRPQGARAEAFF
.	.	TRBV2	TRBJ1-6	TGTGCCAGCAGTGACTGGCTAGGGAATTCACCCCTCCACTTT	CASSDWLGNSPLHF
.	.	TRBV29-1	TRBJ2-7	TGCAGCGTTCAATCCGGGGACTCCTACGAGCAGTACTTC	CSVQSGDSYEQYF
few	TRBD1	TRBV19	TRBJ2-7	TGTGCCAGTAGTATATCGCTAGTGGACAGGTTCGCCTACGAGCAGTACTTC	CASSISLVDRFAYEQYF
.	.	TRBV7-9	TRBJ2-7	TGTGCCAGCAGCCTGACAGGAACCGAGCAGTACTTC	CASSLTGTEQYF
many	.	TRBV12-3/TRBV12-4	TRBJ1-1	TGTGCCAGCAGTGGAGGCTCGACACACACTGAAGCTTTCTTT	CASSGGSTHTEAFF
few	TRBD2	TRBV7-8	TRBJ2-1	TGTGCCAGCAGCTTAGCCAGCGGGGGGGCCTACAATGAGCAGTTCTTC	CASSLASGGAYNEQFF
few	.	TRBV4-2	TRBJ2-7	TGTGCCAGCAGCCAAGGAGGGGCGGGCGAGCAGTACTTC	CASSQGGAGEQYF
.	TRBD2	TRBV12-3/TRBV12-4	TRBJ2-1	TGTGCCAGCAGTTCCTTGGACGGGGGGGCGAATGAGCAGTTCTTC	CASSSLDGGANEQFF
few	.	TRBV6-1	TRBJ1-6	TGTGCCAGCAGTGAACCTCGACAAGGAGTCCCTTCACCCCTCCACTTT	CASSEPRQGVPSPLHF
few	TRBD2	TRBV12-3/TRBV12-4	TRBJ2-1	TGTGCCAGCAGTTTAGCAGGGAGGGGTGAGCAGTTCTTC	CASSLAGRGEQFF
few	.	TRBV11-2	TRBJ2-1	TGTGCCAGCAGCCCCCGGACAGCAGCCTACAATGAGCAGTTCTTC	CASSPRTAAYNEQFF
few	TRBD1	TRBV20-1	TRBJ2-7	TGCAGTGCTAATACAGGGGTAACCCCCTACGAGCAGTACTTC	CSANTGVTPYEQYF
many	.	TRBV20-1	TRBJ2-5	TGCAGTGCCCACCCCTTTGGGGAAACTTTAGAGACCCAGTACTTC	CSAHPFGETLETQYF
.	.	TRBV27	TRBJ2-1	TGTGCCAGCAGTTTCCTCAAACCCAATGAGCAGTTCTTC	CASSFLKPNEQFF
.	TRBD1	TRBV28	TRBJ2-1	TGTGCCAGCAGGACCGGGACAGGGTCCTACAATGAGCAGTTCTTC	CASRTGTGSYNEQFF